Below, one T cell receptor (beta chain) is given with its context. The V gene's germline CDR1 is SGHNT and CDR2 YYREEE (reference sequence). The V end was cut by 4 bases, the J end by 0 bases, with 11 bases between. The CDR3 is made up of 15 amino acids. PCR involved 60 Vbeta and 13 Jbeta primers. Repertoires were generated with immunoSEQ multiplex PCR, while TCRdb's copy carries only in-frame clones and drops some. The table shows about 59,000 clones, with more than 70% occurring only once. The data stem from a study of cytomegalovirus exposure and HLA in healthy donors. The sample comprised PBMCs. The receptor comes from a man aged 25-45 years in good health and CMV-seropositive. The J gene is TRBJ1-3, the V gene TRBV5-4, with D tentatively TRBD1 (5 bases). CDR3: CASSLEGVSGNTIYF. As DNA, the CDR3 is TGTGCCAGCAGCCTGGAAGGGGTCTCTGGAAACACCATATATTTT.